The 28 T cell receptor beta chains below were found in one sample sequenced in a study of T-cell reconstitution after alpha-beta-depleted transplantation in children. Library preparation (for TCRbeta) was performed with unique molecular identifiers. MiXCR was run by TCRdb on the PCR reads, yielding one entry per CDR3 protein. The sample carries around 500,000 distinct CDR3 sequences, around 13% recorded once. The sample was PBMCs from the stem cell graft donor, taken from the stem cell graft. Receptors originate from a human donor who donated a stem cell graft to a child with combined immunodeficiency.

This clonotype has just a few counts. One junction end does not reproduce the germline sequence, and a read error may be involved. The chain's CDR3 is CASSPGTEPIKIAF. The CDR3, as DNA: TGTGCCAGCAGTCCCGGGACAGAACCGATCAAGATCGCCTTC. The J gene is TRBJ2-7, the V gene TRBV6-1, with 7 bases that match TRBD1. CDR3 length: 14 residues. Per germline, CDR1 MNHNS and CDR2 SASEGT.

Many counts were recorded for this clonotype. This chain links TRBV5-1 with TRBJ2-3; D gene unclear. The CDR3 runs 14 residues. The ends were cut back, 0 bases at V and 4 bases at J, with 9 bases in the middle. Germline assignment: CDR1 SGHRS and CDR2 YFSETQ. Written as DNA, the CDR3 is TGCGCCAGCAGCTTGGAACTGCCCCCAGATACGCAGTATTTT. Amino acids: CASSLELPPDTQYF.

The rearrangement joins TRBV20-1 to TRBJ2-7; possible D gene TRBD1, 6 bases. This CDR3 has 15 amino acids. From germline, CDR1 is DFQATT and CDR2 SNEGSKA (reference sequence). Trimming removed 5 bases from V and 2 bases from J, with 19 bases in between. The CDR3 DNA follows: TGCAGTGCTGGACGAAACAGGGTCGGGACCTACGAGCAGTACTTC. Protein sequence: CSAGRNRVGTYEQYF.

This clonotype was detected only a few times. The chain is built from TRBV12-3 or TRBV12-4 and TRBJ2-7; 8 bases align to TRBD2. The V and J ends lost 5 bases and 2 bases, in that order; junction bases with no gene match: 5. The CDR3 contains 14 residues. The CDR3 is CASSLRGLAYEQYF. The CDR3 nucleotides read TGTGCCAGCAGTCTCCGGGGACTAGCCTACGAGCAGTACTTC.

The chain carries TRBV7-2 and TRBJ1-5; no clear D. The CDR3 has 14 residues. The V gene's germline CDR1 is SGHTA and CDR2 FQGNSA. Trimming pared 2 bases from V and 7 bases from J, leaving 12 bases between. The CDR3 DNA sequence: TGTGCCAGCAGCTTATTAGAGGTGGGGCAGCCCCAGCATTTT. It encodes CASSLLEVGQPQHF.

The chain links TRBV14 to TRBJ1-1; D unresolved. This CDR3 comprises 13 residues. The V end was cut by 2 bases, the J end by 5 bases, with 9 bases between. Germline CDR1 is SGHDN and CDR2 is FVKESK. The CDR3 is CASSQRQITEAFF. DNA of the CDR3: TGTGCCAGCAGCCAACGGCAGATTACTGAAGCTTTCTTT.

This clonotype was detected many times. The chain has TRBV20-1 and TRBJ2-7; 10 positions agree with TRBD2. Trimming cost V 4 bases and J 5 bases; bases outside gene matches: 2. This CDR3 is built from 12 residues. Germline CDR1 and CDR2: DFQATT and SNEGSKA (reference sequence). For the CDR3, the DNA is TGCAGTGCTATGGGGACTAGCGACGAGCAGTACTTC. Translation gives CSAMGTSDEQYF.

This chain joins TRBV12-3 or TRBV12-4 and TRBJ2-5; D not certain. Deletions cut 6 bases from V and 10 bases from J, with 12 bases between. The CDR3 runs 11 residues. The CDR3, as DNA: TGTGCCAGCAGCTCGGACCGTGTCCAGTACTTC. It yields the protein CASSSDRVQYF.

This clonotype was picked up many times. The chain links TRBV6-1 to TRBJ2-2; D call uncertain. Germline CDR1 is MNHNS and CDR2 is SASEGT. The CDR3 is 17 amino acids. The V end was cut by 8 bases, the J end by 0 bases, with 19 bases between. The chain's CDR3 is CASAPLSGQTNTGELFF. The CDR3 DNA sequence: TGTGCCAGCGCCCCCCTTAGTGGGCAGACGAACACCGGGGAGCTGTTTTTT.

This clonotype was seen many times. The V call is TRBV12-3 or TRBV12-4, the J call TRBJ2-2; weak D call: TRBD1 (6 bases). This CDR3 region has 15 residues. The V gene lost 1 base and the J gene lost 9 bases, with 15 bases spanning the gap. The CDR3 DNA sequence: TGTGCCAGCAGTTTAGAGAGACAGGTTGGGCGGGAGCTGTTTTTT. Amino acids: CASSLERQVGRELFF.

This clonotype was seen ten or more times. The J gene is TRBJ2-3, the V gene TRBV9; D gene uncertain. The CDR3 sequence is 15 residues long. Per germline, CDR1 SGDLS and CDR2 YYNGEE. The germline V and J ends were trimmed by 2 bases and 2 bases, with 12 bases remaining between them. CDR3 sequence (DNA): TGTGCCAGCAGCGTTTTCATGGAAAACACAGATACGCAGTATTTT. The encoded protein is CASSVFMENTDTQYF.

J is TRBJ2-1 and V is TRBV2, with 10 positions matching TRBD1. V dropped 6 bases and J dropped 9; count of bases not matched to a gene: 14. The CDR3 has 16 residues. In germline, CDR1 is SNHLY, CDR2 FYNNEI. The CDR3 spells CASRGPDRGGPFEQFF. The CDR3 nucleotides read TGTGCCAGCAGAGGGCCGGACAGGGGGGGACCATTTGAGCAGTTCTTC.

V and J are TRBV7-2 and TRBJ2-5; TRBD1 aligns across 7 bases. Germline CDR1 and CDR2: SGHTA and FQGNSA. With 3 bases clipped from V and 5 bases from J, the junction kept 6 bases outside the gene matches. The CDR3 loop spans 14 amino acids. CDR3 protein: CASSFGTARETQYF. CDR3 DNA sequence: TGTGCCAGCAGCTTTGGGACAGCGAGGGAGACCCAGTACTTC.

This clonotype occurred a few times. Its ends do not fully match the called genes, so a read error is possible. The chain couples TRBV7-3 to TRBJ1-1; weak D call: TRBD1 (6 bases). In germline, CDR1 is SGHTA, CDR2 FQGTGA. The CDR3 covers 14 residues. CDR3 bases: TGTGCCAGCAGCCGTGAGGGGGAATCCACTAAAGCTTTCTTT. Translation: CASSREGESTKAFF. Full variable domain (rest looked up from reference TRBV7-3 and TRBJ1-1): GAGVSQTPSNKVTEKGKYVELRCDPISGHTALYWYRQSLGQGPEFLIYFQGTGAADDSGLPNDRFFAVRPEGSVSTLKIQRTERGDSAVYLCASSREGESTKAFFGQGTRLTVV.

This clonotype was seen more than once but under ten times. This sequence joins TRBV15 and TRBJ2-3, with 9 positions matching TRBD1. Germline V CDR1 and CDR2: LNHNV, YYDKDF (reference sequence). V lost 7 bases and J lost 0; bases outside the gene matches: 14. The CDR3 runs to 18 residues. As DNA, the CDR3 is TGTGCCACCAAACAGGGGGCCGGCGAGGCGTTCAGCACAGATACGCAGTATTTT. Protein product: CATKQGAGEAFSTDTQYF.

CDR3 in amino acids: CATSRDPGAVNEKLFF. CDR3 DNA: TGTGCCACCAGCAGAGATCCCGGGGCAGTTAATGAAAAACTGTTTTTT. The gene calls are TRBV15 and TRBJ1-4; D perhaps matches TRBD1 (5 bases). Germline lookup yields CDR1 LNHNV and CDR2 YYDKDF (reference sequence). This CDR3 is built from 16 residues. Trimming removed 0 bases from V and 4 bases from J, with 12 bases in between.

This clonotype was counted at least ten times. The chain is built from TRBV6-5 and TRBJ2-7, with a tentative D call TRBD2 (5 bases). CDR3 length: 10 amino acids. Trimming pared 9 bases from V and 10 bases from J, leaving 13 bases between. Germline CDR1 is MNHEY and CDR2 is SVGAGI. CDR3 DNA: TGTGCCAGTGGGCCAGAGGGACAGTACTTC. Residues: CASGPEGQYF.

This clonotype was seen more than once but under ten times. J is TRBJ2-7 and V is TRBV7-8; TRBD1 matches at 8 bases. After removal of 6 bases from V and 1 base from J, the junction contained 8 bases not matched to a gene. This CDR3 region has 15 residues. Per the germline V gene, CDR1 is SGHVS and CDR2 is FQNEAQ. CDR3 amino acids: CASRDQGAKSYEQYF. The CDR3 nucleotides are TGTGCCAGCAGAGACCAGGGGGCGAAATCCTACGAGCAGTACTTC.

This clonotype has a count of ten or more. Germline and junction disagree at one end, which may indicate a read error. The gene calls are TRBV5-1 and TRBJ1-1; D is uncertain. The germline gives CDR1 SGHRS, CDR2 YFSETQ. The CDR3 totals 14 residues. DNA of the CDR3: TGCGCCAGCACTACGACGAGTGGGAACGCTGAAGCTTTCTTT. This encodes CASTTTSGNAEAFF.

This clonotype has ten or more counts. The chain couples TRBV18 to TRBJ1-3; D remains unclear. From germline, CDR1 is KGHSH and CDR2 LQKENI. This CDR3 has 15 amino acids. V lost 1 base to trimming and J lost 0 bases, with 7 bases between them. The DNA for the CDR3 is TGTGCCAGCTCACCACGGGAGAGCTCTGGAAACACCATATATTTT. Residues: CASSPRESSGNTIYF.

This clonotype was seen only a few times. At one end the junction does not follow the germline gene, possibly because of a read error. V and J are TRBV7-9 and TRBJ2-3; a possible D gene is TRBD1 (5 bases). Germline assignment: CDR1 SEHNR and CDR2 FQNEAQ (reference sequence). CDR3 length equals 12 residues. The CDR3 coding sequence is TGTGCCAGCAGCACAGGCACAGATACGCGGTATTTT. It is translated as CASSTGTDTRYF.

This clonotype was seen a handful of times. The chain carries TRBV6-5 and TRBJ2-2; 7 bases line up with TRBD2. The V gene's germline CDR1 is MNHEY and CDR2 SVGAGI. Germline trimming cut 0 bases from V and 6 bases from J; bases unmatched to any gene: 7. The CDR3 spans 16 residues. DNA for the CDR3: TGTGCCAGCAGTTACTCGGGACTATCGAAGTCCGGGGAGCTGTTTTTT. It is translated as CASSYSGLSKSGELFF.

This clonotype has ten or more counts. This chain uses TRBV28 with TRBJ2-7; possibly TRBD1 for D (6 bases). Trimming cost V 6 bases and J 3 bases, with 21 bases left between them. This CDR3 is 16 amino acids long. Germline values: CDR1 MDHEN, CDR2 SYDVKM. The CDR3 loop is CASRRNEDSIFYEQYF. As DNA, the CDR3 is TGTGCCAGCAGGCGAAACGAGGACAGTATCTTCTACGAGCAGTACTTC.

This clonotype was picked up a small number of times. The chain joins TRBV20-1 to TRBJ2-7; 7 bases are a match to TRBD2. V trimming: 3 bases; J trimming: 0 bases; junction bases outside the gene matches: 5. CDR3 length equals 14 residues. Germline V gene sequence: CDR1 DFQATT, CDR2 SNEGSKA (reference sequence). The CDR3 DNA sequence: TGCAGTGCTAGGGCTAGCGGCCTCTCCTACGAGCAGTACTTC. Encoded protein: CSARASGLSYEQYF.

This clonotype was observed a few times. The chain employs TRBV18 and TRBJ1-6; D gene uncertain. The ends were cut back, 0 bases at V and 4 bases at J, with 7 bases in the middle. The CDR3 covers 15 residues. CDR1 is KGHSH and CDR2 is LQKENI in the germline V gene. CDR3 DNA sequence: TGTGCCAGCTCACCACCCCCGTGGTATAATTCACCCCTCCACTTT. It codes for CASSPPPWYNSPLHF.

The V and J genes are TRBV13 and TRBJ2-2; the D gene could be TRBD1 or TRBD2 (6 bases each). The CDR3 covers 15 residues. Germline-derived CDR1 and CDR2 are PRHDT and FYEKMQ (reference sequence). V was trimmed by 5 bases and J by 1 base, leaving 11 bases between them. CDR3 nucleotide sequence: TGTGCCAGCAGCACCGAGGGGGGGAACACCGGGGAGCTGTTTTTT. Amino acid sequence: CASSTEGGNTGELFF.

This clonotype was seen a few times. The chain combines TRBV12-3 or TRBV12-4 with TRBJ2-1, with a tentative D call TRBD1 (6 bases). The CDR3 length is 15 residues. V was clipped by 7 bases and J by 4 bases, with 17 bases between them. CDR3 sequence reads: CASNSPGHEYNEQFF. The CDR3 bases are TGTGCCAGCAACTCCCCGGGACACGAATACAATGAGCAGTTCTTC.

The CDR3 protein is CASSLGSYGHEQFF. CDR3 coding DNA: TGTGCCAGCAGTCTCGGGTCCTATGGGCATGAGCAGTTCTTC. V gene TRBV27 combines with J gene TRBJ2-1; D not certain. Germline CDR1 is MNHEY and CDR2 is SMNVEV (reference sequence). V was trimmed by 5 bases and J by 8 bases, leaving 16 bases between them. The CDR3 totals 14 residues.